The 9 T cell receptor beta chains below all came from one sample that was sequenced in a study of graft-versus-host responses after intestinal transplantation. The assay was immunoSEQ multiplex PCR, and TCRdb's table has in-frame clones only and misses some. The sample has 40,000 to 55,000 clones, around 92% seen once. Their antigens remain unidentified. Sequenced here: unstimulated CD4+ T cells sorted from spleen or lymph node cells, sampled before transplant. The receptors derive from a human donor who was the organ donor for an intestinal transplant.

This clone was recorded once. This chain uses TRBV4-2 with TRBJ2-2, with a tentative D call TRBD1 (6 bases). The V end lost 0 bases, the J end lost 4 bases, and 15 bases lay between the germline ends. CDR1 is LGHNA, CDR2 YNFKEQ, per germline. The CDR3 loop spans 17 amino acids. The CDR3 DNA reads TGTGCCAGCAGCCAAGAAGGCAGGGGACGGATCACCGGGGAGCTGTTTTTT. This encodes CASSQEGRGRITGELFF.

A remark on this clone: Other DNA sequences within the sample encode an identical CDR3. V usage is TRBV27 and J usage is TRBJ2-4, with D unclear. Germline V gives CDR1 MNHEY, CDR2 SMNVEV (reference sequence). CDR3 length: 14 residues. Trimming pared 3 bases from V and 6 bases from J, leaving 12 bases between. The CDR3 protein is CASSLSSAANIQYF. The CDR3 DNA sequence: TGTGCCAGCAGTTTGTCGAGTGCGGCAAACATTCAGTACTTC.

In DNA, the CDR3 is TGTGCCAGCTCACCCGACAGGGACTATGGCTACACCTTC. Residues: CASSPDRDYGYTF. The rearrangement links TRBV18 to TRBJ1-2; 7 bases map to TRBD1. CDR3 length: 13 residues. Germline CDR1 KGHSH, CDR2 LQKENI. V was pared by 3 bases and J by 3 bases, with 1 base of the junction left unmatched. The full variable domain, its missing parts supplied by reference TRBV18 and TRBJ1-2, is NAGVMQNPRHLVRRRGQEARLRCSPMKGHSHVYWYRQLPEEGLKFMVYLQKENIIDESGMPKERFSAEFPKEGPSILRIQQVVRGDSAAYFCASSPDRDYGYTFGSGTRLTVV.

This clone was recorded only once. CDR3 in amino acids: CASSLRHMNTEAFF. In DNA, the CDR3 is TGCGCCAGCAGCTTGCGACATATGAACACTGAAGCTTTCTTT. This chain joins TRBV5-1 and TRBJ1-1; D uncertain. V gave up 1 base and J gave up 0 bases, with 7 bases separating them. This CDR3 comprises 14 residues. Per germline, CDR1 SGHRS and CDR2 YFSETQ.

The chain carries TRBV4-2 and TRBJ2-2; D unclear. Per germline, CDR1 LGHNA and CDR2 YNFKEQ. V was shortened by 4 bases and J by 5 bases, with 11 bases between the two germline ends. This CDR3 is 14 amino acids long. The CDR3 nucleotides are TGTGCCAGCAGCCGTTCTACTGATACCGGGGAGCTGTTTTTT. Translating it yields CASSRSTDTGELFF.

V is TRBV18 and J is TRBJ2-7; 7 bases map to TRBD1. CDR1 KGHSH and CDR2 LQKENI come from the germline V gene. The CDR3 totals 15 residues. V lost 6 bases, J lost 0 bases, and 8 bases stayed unmatched. CDR3 sequence: CASSLTGDSSYEQYF. The CDR3 DNA is TGTGCCAGCTCCCTTACAGGGGACAGCTCCTACGAGCAGTACTTC.

CDR3 residues: CASSLSLRSNYGYTF. The DNA for the CDR3 is TGTGCCAGCAGTTTGTCTCTACGCTCTAACTATGGCTACACCTTC. The chain recombines TRBV28 with TRBJ1-2; D is undetermined. V dropped 3 bases and J dropped 0 bases, with 11 bases sitting between them. Germline lookup yields CDR1 MDHEN and CDR2 SYDVKM. CDR3 size: 15 residues.

V and J are TRBV5-1 and TRBJ2-7, with a tentative D call TRBD1 (6 bases). The germline V and J ends were trimmed by 4 bases and 3 bases, with 14 bases remaining between them. This CDR3 has 14 amino acids. Per germline, CDR1 SGHRS and CDR2 YFSETQ. In DNA, the CDR3 is TGCGCCAGCAGCCAAACAGGGAGCCGCTACGAGCAGTACTTC. Its translation: CASSQTGSRYEQYF.

The gene calls are TRBV12-1 and TRBJ2-7; TRBD1, the table's D call, was not compared with the DNA. TRBV12-1 is tagged as a pseudogene. The CDR3 sequence is 16 residues long. The DNA for the CDR3 is TGTGCCAGCAGCTATTCGACAAGCTCTCGCTCCTACGAGCAGTACTTC. This codes for CASSYSTSSRSYEQYF.